Each of the 12 T cell receptor beta chains below was sequenced from the same sample in a study of cytomegalovirus exposure and HLA in healthy donors. With 60 Vbeta and 13 Jbeta primers, the PCR was carried out. Sequencing used immunoSEQ multiplex PCR; TCRdb keeps in-frame clones, though not all of them. In the table there are roughly 160,000 clones, roughly 80% of which are singletons. Source material: PBMCs. The receptors were sampled from a woman in her 30s in good health and CMV-seropositive.

This chain uses TRBV2 with TRBJ2-2; D is uncertain. The CDR3 is made up of 15 amino acids. Trimming removed 7 bases at V and 2 bases at J, with 14 bases between. From germline, CDR1 is SNHLY and CDR2 FYNNEI. This CDR3 reads CASKDSQRNTGELFF. The CDR3 DNA follows: TGTGCCAGCAAGGATAGCCAACGAAACACCGGGGAGCTGTTTTTT. The full variable domain, rest sourced from reference TRBV2 and TRBJ2-2, is EPEVTQTPSHQVTQMGQEVILRCVPISNHLYFYWYRQILGQKVEFLVSFYNNEISEKSEIFDDQFSVERPDGSNFTLKIRSTKLEDSAMYFCASKDSQRNTGELFFGEGSRLTVL.

The rearrangement joins TRBV5-1 to TRBJ2-7, with a weak D call TRBD1 (6 bases). Germline values: CDR1 SGHRS, CDR2 YFSETQ. The CDR3 is made up of 12 amino acids. Trimming left V 3 bases short and J 13 bases short, with 17 bases between. The CDR3 DNA reads TGCGCCAGCAGCTCGGACAGCGCCACCAAATACTTC. This gives the protein CASSSDSATKYF.

The V gene is TRBV28, the J gene TRBJ1-1; D call uncertain. With 3 bases removed from V and 3 bases from J, the gap between germline ends came to 14 bases. This CDR3 comprises 15 residues. CDR1 is MDHEN, CDR2 SYDVKM, per germline. Written as DNA, the CDR3 is TGTGCCAGCAGTTTTCTACCGACCGGGGACACTGAAGCTTTCTTT. Encoded protein: CASSFLPTGDTEAFF.

The chain employs TRBV5-1 and TRBJ2-5; maybe TRBD2 (6 bases). Trimming cost V 6 bases and J 3 bases, with 9 bases left between them. Germline V lookup: CDR1 SGHRS, CDR2 YFSETQ. The CDR3 covers 12 residues. The CDR3 loop reads CASTWGEETQYF. CDR3 nucleotide sequence: TGCGCCAGCACCTGGGGGGAAGAGACCCAGTACTTC.

The V gene is TRBV6-1, the J gene TRBJ2-5; weak D call: TRBD2 (6 bases). The CDR3 runs to 15 residues. Germline V gene lookup returns CDR1 MNHNS and CDR2 SASEGT. V was pared by 2 bases and J by 5 bases, with 15 bases between. Here the CDR3 DNA reads TGTGCCAGCAGTGAATCGCGGGCTAGCGACGAGACCCAGTACTTC. Protein sequence: CASSESRASDETQYF.

This clone has just a few counts. Within the sample, other DNA sequences also encode this same CDR3. The chain joins TRBV18 to TRBJ1-3; D unresolved. V lost 3 bases and J lost 0, with 15 bases in between. CDR1 is KGHSH, CDR2 LQKENI, per germline. This CDR3 is 17 amino acids long. The CDR3, as DNA: TGTGCCAGCTCACCCGAGGCGTTTACGGACTCTGGAAACACCATATATTTT. It codes for CASSPEAFTDSGNTIYF.

The V and J genes are TRBV5-4 and TRBJ2-3, with 7 bases lining up with TRBD2. The CDR3 runs to 16 residues. J lost 2 bases, V lost 1 base, and 7 bases had no gene match. CDR1 is SGHNT, CDR2 YYREEE, per germline (reference sequence). The chain's CDR3 is CASSLIVGGYTDTQYF. CDR3 DNA: TGTGCCAGCAGCTTGATAGTCGGGGGGTACACAGATACGCAGTATTTT.

This chain connects TRBV30 to TRBJ1-1, with 7 bases aligning to TRBD1. There are 12 residues in the CDR3. CDR1 and CDR2 from the germline V gene are GTSNPN and SVGIG (reference sequence). V gave up 3 bases and J gave up 4 bases; unmatched junction bases: 2. CDR3 in DNA: TGTGCCTGGAGATCAGGGGGCACTGAAGCTTTCTTT. Amino acid sequence: CAWRSGGTEAFF.

This chain joins TRBV13 and TRBJ2-1; D is possibly TRBD2 (6 bases). The germline CDR1 and CDR2 sequences are PRHDT and FYEKMQ (reference sequence). This CDR3 spans 11 amino acids. V dropped 5 bases and J dropped 9 bases, with 8 bases sitting between them. The DNA for the CDR3 is TGTGCCAGCAGCGGGGGGACTGAGCAGTTCTTC. It specifies CASSGGTEQFF.

A note on this clone: Other DNA sequences from this sample encode an identical CDR3 as well. The V call is TRBV9, the J call TRBJ2-6; 8 bases agree with TRBD1. The CDR3 consists of 15 residues. CDR1 and CDR2 (germline): SGDLS, YYNGEE. V shed 2 bases and J 4 bases; nucleotides not matched to a gene: 2. The CDR3 spells CASSVTGAGANVLTF. The CDR3 DNA reads TGTGCCAGCAGCGTGACAGGGGCCGGGGCCAACGTCCTGACTTTC.

The J gene is TRBJ1-6, the V gene TRBV27, with a possible D match to TRBD1 (6 bases). CDR1 and CDR2 (germline): MNHEY, SMNVEV (reference sequence). Between the trimmed V and J ends, which lost 4 bases and 3 bases, there was a span of 19 bases. This CDR3 spans 18 amino acids. This chain's CDR3 is CASSSAGPQGYYNSPLHF. The CDR3 nucleotides are TGTGCCAGCAGTTCGGCCGGACCACAGGGATACTATAATTCACCCCTCCACTTT.

The chain carries TRBV4-2 and TRBJ2-5, with 7 bases identical to TRBD2. CDR3 size: 15 residues. Germline assignment: CDR1 LGHNA and CDR2 YNFKEQ. V dropped 4 bases and J dropped 5; count of bases not matched to a gene: 10. CDR3 DNA sequence: TGTGCCAGCAGCCCCTGGGAGGGCGGGGAGGAGACCCAGTACTTC. Protein product: CASSPWEGGEETQYF.